These 32 T cell receptor beta chains share one sample of origin, sequenced in a study of shared clonotypes between healthy human individuals. Data came from immunoSEQ multiplex PCR; TCRdb stores just in-frame clones and leaves some out. The data hold some 2,000,000 clones, with approximately 94% observed a single time. Sequences were obtained from naive CD4+ T cells sorted from blood. Indicated subset: CD45RA+ positively selected. The receptors here all came from a man in his late teens or twenties in good health.

The rearrangement uses TRBV10-3 and TRBJ2-7; 11 positions agree with TRBD2. This CDR3 is built from 14 residues. Germline lookup yields CDR1 ENHRY and CDR2 SYGVKD. Trimming took 5 bases from V and 3 from J; bases not matched to a gene: 3. DNA for the CDR3: TGTGCCATCAGTACCGGGACTAGCGGCTACGAGCAGTACTTC. It encodes CAISTGTSGYEQYF.

V is TRBV23-1 and J is TRBJ2-5; 7 nucleotides agree with TRBD1. TRBV23-1 counts as an open reading frame of uncertain function. CDR3 length: 19 residues. Trimming cost V 1 base and J 1 base; bases outside gene matches: 15. In DNA form, the CDR3 reads TGCGCCAGCAGTCAATTCCCCTCGACAGGGCTTGTATTCCAAGAGACCCAGTACTTC. Translated: CASSQFPSTGLVFQETQYF.

J is TRBJ2-1 and V is TRBV14; D is unresolved. The CDR3 is 13 residues long. Germline CDR1 is SGHDN and CDR2 is FVKESK. The V and J ends lost 1 base and 11 bases respectively, with 12 bases between them. The CDR3 protein is CASSQVFLAKQFF. Here the CDR3 DNA reads TGTGCCAGCAGCCAAGTCTTCCTGGCTAAGCAGTTCTTC.

This sequence joins TRBV29-1 and TRBJ1-2; no clear D gene. The CDR3 has 12 residues. CDR1 SQVTM and CDR2 ANQGSEA come from the germline V gene. Trimming took 1 base from V and 5 from J, leaving 8 bases between them. CDR3 nucleotide sequence: TGCAGCGTTGAAGCCTTGGGTTATGGCTACACCTTC. Translated, it gives CSVEALGYGYTF.

The V and J genes are TRBV5-1 and TRBJ2-3, with 7 bases that match TRBD1. Germline lookup yields CDR1 SGHRS and CDR2 YFSETQ. After removal of 7 bases from V and 2 bases from J, the junction contained 7 bases not matched to a gene. This CDR3 contains 14 residues. CDR3 in amino acids: CASCPGQPTDTQYF. The CDR3 nucleotides read TGCGCCAGCTGCCCGGGACAGCCCACAGATACGCAGTATTTT.

The gene calls are TRBV27 and TRBJ2-3; 8 positions match TRBD2. V gave up 3 bases and J gave up 3 bases; unmatched junction bases: 8. Germline CDR1 is MNHEY and CDR2 is SMNVEV (reference sequence). The CDR3 length is 16 residues. In nucleotides, the CDR3 is TGTGCCAGCAGTTTTAGCTTACTAGCGGTGACAGATACGCAGTATTTT. Translation gives CASSFSLLAVTDTQYF.

The rearrangement uses TRBV6-1 and TRBJ1-2; 8 bases are shared with TRBD1. J was trimmed by 4 bases and V by 0 bases; bases with no gene match: 1. From germline, CDR1 is MNHNS and CDR2 SASEGT. CDR3 length: 14 amino acids. The CDR3 sequence: CASSEATGAYGYTF. The DNA of the CDR3 is TGTGCCAGCAGTGAAGCGACAGGGGCCTATGGCTACACCTTC.

The chain links TRBV6-5 to TRBJ2-7; possibly TRBD1 or TRBD2 for D (5 bases each). The CDR3 has 15 residues. V shed 5 bases and J shed 3 bases, with 17 bases lying between them. In germline, CDR1 is MNHEY, CDR2 SVGAGI. In DNA form, the CDR3 reads TGTGCCAGCAGTCCCCGAGCCGGGACGGGCTACGAGCAGTACTTC. This sequence encodes CASSPRAGTGYEQYF.

The V and J genes are TRBV5-6 and TRBJ2-5, with a tentative D call TRBD2 (7 bases). The ends were cut back, 2 bases at V and 3 bases at J, with 11 bases in the middle. The germline CDR1 and CDR2 sequences are SGHDT and YYEEEE. CDR3 length: 14 amino acids. The CDR3 DNA follows: TGTGCCAGCAGCTTACGGGGGGCGAAAGAGACCCAGTACTTC. Protein: CASSLRGAKETQYF.

The rearrangement uses TRBV19 and TRBJ1-5, with D perhaps TRBD1 (6 bases). This CDR3 has 15 amino acids. The germline gives CDR1 LNHDA, CDR2 SQIVND (reference sequence). V shed 4 bases and J shed 3 bases, with 13 bases lying between them. DNA of the CDR3: TGTGCCAGTAGTACCACTGGACAGACCAATCAGCCCCAGCATTTT. Protein product: CASSTTGQTNQPQHF. The full variable domain, with the rest looked up from reference TRBV19 and TRBJ1-5, is DGGITQSPKYLFRKEGQNVTLSCEQNLNHDAMYWYRQDPGQGLRLIYYSQIVNDFQKGDIAEGYSVSREKKESFPLTVTSAQKNPTAFYLCASSTTGQTNQPQHFGDGTRLSIL.

This clone was seen a few times. V usage is TRBV6-5 and J usage is TRBJ1-5, with D unclear. This CDR3 comprises 13 residues. In germline, CDR1 is MNHEY, CDR2 SVGAGI. Trimming stripped 5 bases from V and 1 base from J, with 6 bases between. The CDR3 DNA sequence: TGTGCCAGCAGTACAGAGAGCAATCAGCCCCAGCATTTT. It yields the protein CASSTESNQPQHF.

The V call is TRBV2, the J call TRBJ2-7, with 9 bases aligning to TRBD1. The length of the CDR3 is 15 residues. CDR1 SNHLY and CDR2 FYNNEI come from the germline V gene. With 6 bases clipped from V and 5 bases from J, the junction kept 11 bases outside the gene matches. The CDR3: CASREDRGVFNEQYF. CDR3 DNA sequence: TGTGCCAGCAGAGAGGACAGGGGTGTGTTTAACGAGCAGTACTTC.

The CDR3 here is CASSIGQGAVNSPLHF. As DNA, the CDR3 is TGTGCCAGCAGCATTGGACAGGGGGCGGTTAATTCACCCCTCCACTTT. This chain connects TRBV7-9 to TRBJ1-6, with 11 bases that match TRBD1. V shed 5 bases, J shed 6 bases, and the junction held 6 bases outside the gene matches. Per germline, CDR1 SEHNR and CDR2 FQNEAQ (reference sequence). The CDR3 contains 16 residues.

The V call is TRBV5-6, the J call TRBJ2-3; TRBD2 aligns across 7 bases. The junction had 7 bases not matched to a gene; V was cut back by 3 bases and J by 3 bases. Germline CDR1 and CDR2: SGHDT and YYEEEE. This CDR3 region has 15 residues. CDR3: CASSSGLEWTDTQYF. The CDR3 bases are TGTGCCAGCAGCTCCGGACTAGAGTGGACAGATACGCAGTATTTT.

The chain links TRBV5-4 to TRBJ2-6, with TRBD2 matching 8 bases. The CDR3 runs 17 residues. Trimming at V came to 1 base and at J to 0 bases, leaving 3 bases not matched to a gene. Germline lookup yields CDR1 SGHNT and CDR2 YYREEE (reference sequence). The CDR3, as DNA: TGTGCCAGCAGCTTGCCTGCGGGGGGCTCTGGGGCCAACGTCCTGACTTTC. It yields the protein CASSLPAGGSGANVLTF. The whole variable domain, filled in from reference TRBV5-4 and TRBJ2-6, reads ETGVTQSPTHLIKTRGQQVTLRCSSQSGHNTVSWYQQALGQGPQFIFQYYREEENGRGNFPPRFSGLQFPNYSSELNVNALELDDSALYLCASSLPAGGSGANVLTFGAGSRLTVL.

The sample holds one count of this clone. The chain carries TRBV29-1 and TRBJ2-2; D possibly corresponds to TRBD1 (6 bases). Germline-derived CDR1 and CDR2 are SQVTM and ANQGSEA. The CDR3 is made up of 12 amino acids. V was cut by 4 bases and J by 5 bases, with 8 bases left in between. The CDR3 loop reads CSVGTGTGELFF. CDR3 nucleotides: TGCAGCGTTGGTACAGGGACCGGGGAGCTGTTTTTT.

In regard to this clone: Other nucleotide sequences from this sample produce the same CDR3. This chain links TRBV29-1 with TRBJ1-1, with D tentatively TRBD1 (5 bases). With 6 bases removed from V and 0 bases from J, the gap between germline ends came to 11 bases. The CDR3 is 13 amino acids. From germline, CDR1 is SQVTM and CDR2 ANQGSEA. CDR3 loop: CSVEGRLNTEAFF. CDR3 bases: TGCAGCGTGGAGGGACGGTTGAACACTGAAGCTTTCTTT.

This chain connects TRBV28 to TRBJ1-1; weak D call: TRBD1 (5 bases). Per germline, CDR1 MDHEN and CDR2 SYDVKM. This CDR3 comprises 12 residues. V lost 8 bases to trimming and J lost 0 bases, with 7 bases between them. The DNA for the CDR3 is TGTGCCAGCTCGACAGTGAACACTGAAGCTTTCTTT. It encodes CASSTVNTEAFF.

This rearrangement joins TRBV6-1 to TRBJ2-1, with TRBD2 as a possible D gene (5 bases). The length of the CDR3 is 15 residues. The V gene lost 5 bases and the J gene lost 7 bases, with 18 bases spanning the gap. Germline CDR1 reads MNHNS; CDR2 reads SASEGT. The CDR3 region has the DNA TGTGCCAGCAGTAGTGAGCTCGGGGTCTTTAATGAGCAGTTCTTC. This translates into CASSSELGVFNEQFF.

The chain combines TRBV9 with TRBJ1-4; weak D call: TRBD1 (6 bases). The germline V gene has CDR1 SGDLS and CDR2 YYNGEE. CDR3 length: 16 amino acids. V lost 4 bases and J 7 bases, leaving 20 bases between the germline ends. The chain's CDR3 is CASSPPGGARTEKLFF. CDR3 sequence (DNA): TGTGCCAGCAGCCCCCCGGGGGGGGCTAGGACTGAAAAACTGTTTTTT.

Notes on this clone: This CDR3 is also generated by other DNA sequences in the sample. CDR3 bases: TGCAGCGTTAACAGGGGGCAAGGGACTGAAGCTTTCTTT. It encodes CSVNRGQGTEAFF. This chain uses TRBV29-1 with TRBJ1-1; 9 positions agree with TRBD1. CDR1 and CDR2 (germline): SQVTM, ANQGSEA. V shed 5 bases, J shed 5 bases, and the junction held 6 bases outside the gene matches. The CDR3 has 13 residues.

The rearrangement uses TRBV5-4 and TRBJ2-7; D gene uncertain. Between the trimmed V and J ends, which lost 3 bases and 6 bases, there was a span of 16 bases. The CDR3 extends over 14 amino acids. Germline assignment: CDR1 SGHNT and CDR2 YYREEE (reference sequence). The CDR3 loop is CASSSRLLGGEQYF. DNA for the CDR3: TGTGCCAGCAGCTCGCGGCTCCTTGGCGGCGAGCAGTACTTC.

This chain joins TRBV6-5 and TRBJ2-4; D is possibly TRBD2 (5 bases). The CDR3 covers 14 residues. Per the germline V gene, CDR1 is MNHEY and CDR2 is SVGAGI. V was clipped by 7 bases and J by 0 bases, with 10 bases between them. The CDR3 region is CASTEGSAKNIQYF. Here the CDR3 DNA reads TGTGCCAGCACCGAGGGATCAGCCAAAAACATTCAGTACTTC.

This chain joins TRBV9 and TRBJ2-1, with a possible D match to TRBD2 (6 bases). Trimming stripped 1 base from V and 0 bases from J, with 8 bases between. The germline V gene encodes CDR1 SGDLS and CDR2 YYNGEE. This CDR3 has 15 residues. DNA of the CDR3: TGTGCCAGCAGCGTATGGGACTTCTCCTACAATGAGCAGTTCTTC. Amino acid sequence: CASSVWDFSYNEQFF.

The chain has TRBV5-4 and TRBJ2-2, with D perhaps given as TRBD1 or TRBD2 (5 bases each). Trimming removed 4 bases at V and 1 base at J, with 11 bases between. Germline V gene lookup returns CDR1 SGHNT and CDR2 YYREEE (reference sequence). The CDR3 has 15 residues. This CDR3 reads CASSPGTRNTGELFF. The DNA for the CDR3 is TGTGCCAGCAGCCCTGGGACCAGGAACACCGGGGAGCTGTTTTTT.

J is TRBJ2-7 and V is TRBV7-2; D call uncertain. CDR1 SGHTA and CDR2 FQGNSA come from the germline V gene. The CDR3 covers 14 residues. Between the trimmed V and J ends, which lost 5 bases and 3 bases, there was a span of 14 bases. The CDR3 region has the DNA TGTGCCAGCAGCCCCCGGCGATCAGGCTACGAGCAGTACTTC. It yields the protein CASSPRRSGYEQYF.

The rearrangement joins TRBV5-1 to TRBJ2-5; 16 bases fit TRBD2. Germline V gene sequence: CDR1 SGHRS, CDR2 YFSETQ. Trimming cost V 2 bases and J 5 bases; bases outside gene matches: 12. The CDR3 contains 19 residues. The CDR3: CASSLASGTSGGARETQYF. DNA of the CDR3: TGCGCCAGCAGCTTAGCTTCCGGGACTAGCGGGGGGGCCCGGGAGACCCAGTACTTC.

This clone was found once. This CDR3 is also generated by other DNA sequences in the sample. The chain links TRBV10-3 to TRBJ2-5; a possible D gene is TRBD2 (5 bases). Germline V lookup: CDR1 ENHRY, CDR2 SYGVKD. This CDR3 has 12 amino acids. The V end lost 2 bases, the J end lost 5 bases, and 6 bases lay between the germline ends. CDR3 DNA sequence: TGTGCCATCAGTGAGACGGGGGAGACCCAGTACTTC. Translated: CAISETGETQYF.

This chain connects TRBV4-3 to TRBJ1-4; D is undetermined. Germline V lookup: CDR1 LGHNA, CDR2 YSLEER. Trimming shortened V by 3 bases and J by 0 bases, and 11 bases separated the two germline ends. This CDR3 is 16 amino acids long. CDR3 bases: TGCGCCAGCAGCCAGGGTTTTATATCAACTAATGAAAAACTGTTTTTT. It translates to CASSQGFISTNEKLFF.

This clone appeared a single time. Within the sample, other DNA sequences also encode this same CDR3. V is TRBV11-2 and J is TRBJ1-1; D gene uncertain. V lost 4 bases, J lost 2 bases, and 11 bases lay in between. This CDR3 has 14 residues. Germline lookup yields CDR1 SGHAT and CDR2 FQNNGV. Here the CDR3 DNA reads TGTGCCAGCAGCTCAACGGGGAGAAACACTGAAGCTTTCTTT. This translates into CASSSTGRNTEAFF.

The chain carries TRBV11-2 and TRBJ2-3; a weak D match, TRBD1 (6 bases). Germline V lookup: CDR1 SGHAT, CDR2 FQNNGV. V lost 5 bases, J lost 6 bases, and 15 bases lay in between. The CDR3 is 14 amino acids. Written as DNA, the CDR3 is TGTGCCAGCAGCCTCAACAGGGTGTGGGATACGCAGTATTTT. Translation gives CASSLNRVWDTQYF.

V gene TRBV5-4 combines with J gene TRBJ2-2; D perhaps matches TRBD2 (5 bases). Trimming took off 0 bases at V and 3 bases at J, with 12 bases between the two ends. Germline V gene sequence: CDR1 SGHNT, CDR2 YYREEE (reference sequence). The CDR3 is made up of 16 amino acids. The CDR3 bases are TGTGCCAGCAGCTTGGCGGAACGGGGAGACACCGGGGAGCTGTTTTTT. It specifies CASSLAERGDTGELFF.